These 14 T cell receptor beta chains were sequenced from one sample in a study of pediatric ulcerative colitis. The table came from immunoSEQ multiplex PCR; TCRdb's copy has only in-frame clones and leaves some out. The sample shows about 20,000 clones, 70% to 85% of them seen only once. The rectum was sampled with one to two pinch biopsies at colonoscopy. Sequences were obtained from gut tissue. The receptor set was obtained from a boy aged 5-17 years with moderate ulcerative colitis.

The V gene is TRBV9, the J gene TRBJ2-2, with TRBD1 matching over 9 bases. This CDR3 is built from 16 residues. Trimming at V came to 3 bases and at J to 2 bases, leaving 5 bases not matched to a gene. Germline values: CDR1 SGDLS, CDR2 YYNGEE. The CDR3 is CASSAWDRANTGELFF. DNA for the CDR3: TGTGCCAGCAGCGCCTGGGACAGGGCCAACACCGGGGAGCTGTTTTTT.

This clone was detected a few times. J is TRBJ2-2 and V is TRBV19; no reliable D call. CDR1 and CDR2 (germline): LNHDA, SQIVND (reference sequence). With 7 bases removed from V and 4 bases from J, the gap between germline ends came to 13 bases. CDR3 length equals 14 residues. The chain's CDR3 is CASKGPRSTGELFF. Here the CDR3 DNA reads TGTGCCAGTAAAGGACCGAGGTCCACCGGGGAGCTGTTTTTT.

This clone was detected only a few times. The rearrangement joins TRBV11-2 to TRBJ1-6; D gene ambiguous. The CDR3 length is 15 residues. Per germline, CDR1 SGHAT and CDR2 FQNNGV. Trimming cost V 3 bases and J 10 bases, with 16 bases left between them. The CDR3 here is CASSFLSGKGSPLHF. CDR3 coding DNA: TGTGCCAGCAGCTTCCTCTCCGGGAAGGGATCACCCCTCCACTTT.

This clone was picked up one time. This chain links TRBV29-1 with TRBJ1-2, with no clear D. The length of the CDR3 is 11 residues. Germline V lookup: CDR1 SQVTM, CDR2 ANQGSEA. V gave up 4 bases and J gave up 1 base, with 4 bases separating them. CDR3 DNA sequence: TGCAGCGTTGGGGATAACTATGGCTACACCTTC. This codes for CSVGDNYGYTF.

V and J are TRBV5-1 and TRBJ1-5; 10 bases agree with TRBD1. Per the germline V gene, CDR1 is SGHRS and CDR2 is YFSETQ. The CDR3 is made up of 14 amino acids. The V gene end was trimmed by 4 bases and the J gene end by 5 bases; junction bases not matched to a gene: 3. CDR3: CASSPDRGDQPQHF. The CDR3 DNA reads TGCGCCAGCAGCCCGGACAGGGGGGATCAGCCCCAGCATTTT. The full variable domain, in which reference TRBV5-1 and TRBJ1-5 provide the parts outside the CDR3, is KAGVTQTPRYLIKTRGQQVTLSCSPISGHRSVSWYQQTPGQGLQFLFEYFSETQRNKGNFPGRFSGRQFSNSRSEMNVSTLELGDSALYLCASSPDRGDQPQHFGDGTRLSIL.

The V call is TRBV5-6, the J call TRBJ2-3; TRBD2 matches at 9 bases. Germline V gene data show CDR1 as SGHDT and CDR2 as YYEEEE. V lost 3 bases and J lost 2; bases outside the gene matches: 4. The CDR3 totals 15 residues. The CDR3 nucleotides are TGTGCCAGCAGCTCACCGGGACTAGCCACAGATACGCAGTATTTT. Its translation is CASSSPGLATDTQYF.

The chain has TRBV15 and TRBJ2-1; either TRBD1 or TRBD2 may supply D (5 bases each). Between the trimmed V and J ends, which lost 0 bases and 9 bases, there was a span of 6 bases. Germline CDR1 reads LNHNV; CDR2 reads YYDKDF (reference sequence). The CDR3 consists of 12 residues. As DNA, the CDR3 is TGTGCCACCAGCAGAGAGGGACCTGAGCAGTTCTTC. Translation: CATSREGPEQFF.

This sequence joins TRBV6-5 and TRBJ2-7, with 8 bases identical to TRBD2. J gave up 7 bases and V 0 bases, and 8 bases lay outside the gene matches. This CDR3 region has 15 residues. CDR1 and CDR2 (germline): MNHEY, SVGAGI. The CDR3 coding sequence is TGTGCCAGCAGTTACTCTGCGGGGGGCGCGAAAGAGCAGTACTTC. It yields the protein CASSYSAGGAKEQYF.

V and J are TRBV27 and TRBJ1-5, with no clear D. CDR1 and CDR2 (germline): MNHEY, SMNVEV (reference sequence). The CDR3 consists of 14 residues. Trimming removed 5 bases at V and 8 bases at J, with 16 bases between. For the CDR3, the DNA is TGTGCCAGCAGTCCCAGCGAAAGTCTTAAGCCCCAGCATTTT. It yields the protein CASSPSESLKPQHF.

The chain uses TRBV11-3 and TRBJ2-1, with D perhaps assigned TRBD1 or TRBD2 (5 bases each). The V gene lost 5 bases and the J gene lost 10 bases, with 15 bases spanning the gap. Germline values: CDR1 SGHNT, CDR2 YENEEA. The CDR3 has 13 amino acids. The CDR3 reads CASSPTGLREQFF. CDR3 sequence (DNA): TGTGCCAGCAGCCCTACAGGACTCAGGGAGCAGTTCTTC.

J is TRBJ1-1 and V is TRBV19; possibly TRBD1 for D (5 bases). V was cut by 5 bases and J by 8 bases, with 18 bases left in between. CDR3 length: 14 residues. Germline V gene data show CDR1 as LNHDA and CDR2 as SQIVND (reference sequence). As DNA, the CDR3 is TGTGCCAGTAGTGATGCCGGGGCCGTCGGCGAAGCTTTCTTT. This encodes CASSDAGAVGEAFF.

By share of the sample, this clone is medium-sized (0.01 to 0.1%). This chain uses TRBV15 with TRBJ1-2; a possible D gene is TRBD1 (5 bases). With 6 bases removed from V and 0 bases from J, the gap between germline ends came to 11 bases. CDR3 size: 14 residues. Per the germline V gene, CDR1 is LNHNV and CDR2 is YYDKDF (reference sequence). The CDR3 bases are TGTGCCACCAGAGGGACGGGGACTAACTATGGCTACACCTTC. Amino acids: CATRGTGTNYGYTF.

This CDR3 reads CAWSPGLRKTQYF. The CDR3 DNA sequence: TGTGCCTGGAGTCCGGGACTTCGAAAGACCCAGTACTTC. The rearrangement joins TRBV30 to TRBJ2-5, with D tentatively TRBD2 (6 bases). V was trimmed by 2 bases and J by 6 bases, leaving 13 bases between them. CDR3 length: 13 amino acids. Germline loops: CDR1 GTSNPN, CDR2 SVGIG (reference sequence). Supplemented by reference TRBV30 and TRBJ2-5, the full variable domain reads SQTIHQWPATLVQPVGSPLSLECTVEGTSNPNLYWYRQAAGRGLQLLFYSVGIGQISSEVPQNLSASRPQDRQFILSSKKLLLSDSGFYLCAWSPGLRKTQYFGPGTRLLVL.

The rearrangement uses TRBV27 and TRBJ1-1; D call uncertain. V was shortened by 4 bases and J by 1 base, with 1 base between the two germline ends. Germline-derived CDR1 and CDR2 are MNHEY and SMNVEV (reference sequence). The CDR3 has 11 amino acids. The CDR3 loop reads CASSSNTEAFF. The CDR3 DNA follows: TGTGCCAGCAGTTCGAACACTGAAGCTTTCTTT.